The 3 T cell receptor beta chains presented below share a single source sample, sequenced in a study of follicular helper T cells after annual influenza vaccination. Profiling relied on immunoSEQ multiplex PCR, and the TCRdb table lists in-frame clones only, not all of them. The sample contains some 5,000 clones, about 82% of which appear only once. The sample's time point: 2015-2016 season, pre-vaccination. Here the sequenced sample was CXCR5- memory CD4+ T cells sorted from blood, taken on the day of influenza vaccination. These receptors were collected from an adult who received the influenza vaccine.

The chain recombines TRBV30 with TRBJ2-7, with TRBD1 matching over 7 bases. V dropped 7 bases and J dropped 7; count of bases not matched to a gene: 13. Germline V lookup: CDR1 GTSNPN, CDR2 SVGIG (reference sequence). CDR3 size: 13 residues. CDR3 DNA sequence: TGTGCCTCCCAATACAGGGGCGGGTTAGAGCAGTACTTC. It yields the protein CASQYRGGLEQYF.

The CDR3 region is CAISGQGRNQPQHF. The CDR3 region has the DNA TGTGCCATCAGCGGACAGGGACGGAATCAGCCCCAGCATTTT. V is TRBV10-3 and J is TRBJ1-5, with 8 bases aligning to TRBD1. With 6 bases clipped from V and 4 bases from J, the junction kept 5 bases outside the gene matches. This CDR3 is built from 14 residues. Germline values: CDR1 ENHRY, CDR2 SYGVKD.

The table lists this clone with a few counts. J is TRBJ1-2 and V is TRBV28; D is unresolved. The CDR3 totals 13 residues. The V gene's germline CDR1 is MDHEN and CDR2 SYDVKM. The germline V and J ends were trimmed by 4 bases and 5 bases, with 11 bases remaining between them. In nucleotides, the CDR3 is TGTGCCAGCAGTTCGAGGACGGCTTATGGCTACACCTTC. This translates into CASSSRTAYGYTF.